The clone carrying this T cell receptor (beta chain) occurred a few times. The antigen remains undetermined. Blood draws occurred at baseline, cycle 4 day 1, and cycle 7 day 1. Looked up from germline, CDR1 is LNHDA and CDR2 is SQIVND (reference sequence). The V gene lost 2 bases and the J gene lost 0 bases, with 21 bases spanning the gap. This CDR3 region has 19 residues. Profiling relied on immunoSEQ multiplex PCR, and the TCRdb table lists in-frame clones only, not all of them. Of some 58,000 clones in the sample, about 86% were seen once. These data belong to a study of OX40 agonist ivuxolimab in advanced cancers. Overall study: Melanoma, hepatocellular carcinoma, head and neck or renal cell cancer occurred in dose-escalation patients. Study-wide results and caveats: Averaged across samples, CD8+ T cells carried more expanded clones than CD4+ did.

This sequence was found in an adult with an advanced solid tumor such as melanoma, head and neck, liver or kidney cancer. This material consisted of CD4+ or CD8+ T cells sorted from blood, taken in a trial of the OX40 agonist ivuxolimab. This chain joins TRBV19 and TRBJ2-3; a weak D match, TRBD1 (7 bases). The DNA for the CDR3 is TGTGCCAGTAGTATAAGGGGGACCAACAGGGGAGGAAGCACAGATACGCAGTATTTT. Translating it yields CASSIRGTNRGGSTDTQYF.